This T cell receptor (beta chain) is from a study of shared clonotypes between healthy human individuals. As for the study in general: Sampling drew on donors who were a couple of women and a few men aged 18 to 49. Whole-study results and caveats: A limitation of the genetic and exposure-history diversity represented arose from few donors.

The data were produced by immunoSEQ multiplex PCR, yet TCRdb's version contains in-frame clones alone and is incomplete. The top ten clones hold over 10% of a sample with fewer than 600,000 clones, approximately 85% of them seen once. For this clone: Its matching antigen is unknown.

The germline CDR1 and CDR2 sequences are MDHEN and SYDVKM. V was trimmed by 6 bases and J by 2 bases, leaving 11 bases between them. The CDR3 loop spans 14 amino acids. The sequencing sample was made of PBMCs. V and J are TRBV28 and TRBJ1-3; D unresolved. This receptor was identified in a woman in her forties in good health. Some clones in this sample may be carry-over from other donors' samples. CDR3 sequence (DNA): TGTGCCAGCAGGACCCCAAATACTGGAAACACCATATATTTT. The encoded protein is CASRTPNTGNTIYF.